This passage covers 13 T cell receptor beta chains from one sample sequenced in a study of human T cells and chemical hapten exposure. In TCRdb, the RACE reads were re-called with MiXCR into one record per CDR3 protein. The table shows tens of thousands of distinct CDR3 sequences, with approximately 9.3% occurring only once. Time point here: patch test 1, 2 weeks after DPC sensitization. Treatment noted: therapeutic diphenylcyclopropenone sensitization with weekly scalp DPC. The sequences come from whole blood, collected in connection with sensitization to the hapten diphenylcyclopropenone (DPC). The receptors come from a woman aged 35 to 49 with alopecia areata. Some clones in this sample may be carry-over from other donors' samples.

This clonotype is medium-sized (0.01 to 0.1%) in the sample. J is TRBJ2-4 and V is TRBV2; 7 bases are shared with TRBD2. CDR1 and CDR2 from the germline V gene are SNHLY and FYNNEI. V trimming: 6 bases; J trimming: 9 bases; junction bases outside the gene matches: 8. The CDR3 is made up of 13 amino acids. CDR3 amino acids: CASRRGGVGIQYF. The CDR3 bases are TGTGCCAGCAGAAGGGGAGGGGTGGGCATTCAGTACTTC.

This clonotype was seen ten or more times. CDR3 amino acids: CASSARQGGSYNEQFF. The CDR3 coding sequence is TGTGCCAGCAGCGCCCGACAGGGAGGCTCCTACAATGAGCAGTTCTTC. V usage is TRBV7-6 and J usage is TRBJ2-1, with a weak D call TRBD1 (7 bases). The CDR3 runs 16 residues. Germline V gives CDR1 SGHVS, CDR2 FNYEAQ. Trimming removed 5 bases from V and 0 bases from J, with 14 bases in between.

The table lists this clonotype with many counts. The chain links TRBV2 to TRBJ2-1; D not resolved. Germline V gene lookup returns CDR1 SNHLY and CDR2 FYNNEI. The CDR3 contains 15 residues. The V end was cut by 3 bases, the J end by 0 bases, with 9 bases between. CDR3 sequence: CASSDHGASYNEQFF. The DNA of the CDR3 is TGTGCCAGCAGTGATCACGGAGCCTCCTACAATGAGCAGTTCTTC.

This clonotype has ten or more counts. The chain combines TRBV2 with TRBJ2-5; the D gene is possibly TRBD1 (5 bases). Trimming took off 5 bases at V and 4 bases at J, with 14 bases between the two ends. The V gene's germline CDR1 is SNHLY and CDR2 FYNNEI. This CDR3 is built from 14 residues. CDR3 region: CASSQGMAAETQYF. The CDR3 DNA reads TGTGCCAGCAGTCAGGGAATGGCGGCAGAGACCCAGTACTTC. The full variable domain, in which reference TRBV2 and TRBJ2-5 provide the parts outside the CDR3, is EPEVTQTPSHQVTQMGQEVILRCVPISNHLYFYWYRQILGQKVEFLVSFYNNEISEKSEIFDDQFSVERPDGSNFTLKIRSTKLEDSAMYFCASSQGMAAETQYFGPGTRLLVL.

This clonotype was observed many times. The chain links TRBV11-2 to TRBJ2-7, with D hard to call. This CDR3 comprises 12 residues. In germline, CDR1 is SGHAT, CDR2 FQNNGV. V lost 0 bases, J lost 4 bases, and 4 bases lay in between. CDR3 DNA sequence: TGTGCCAGCAGCTTAGATAGGTACGAGCAGTACTTC. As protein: CASSLDRYEQYF.

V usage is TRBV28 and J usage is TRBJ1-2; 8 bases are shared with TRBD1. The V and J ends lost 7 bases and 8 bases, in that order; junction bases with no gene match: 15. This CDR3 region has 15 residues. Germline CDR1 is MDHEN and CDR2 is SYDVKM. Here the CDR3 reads CASTSGGQGVGGYTF. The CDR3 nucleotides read TGTGCCAGCACGTCAGGTGGACAGGGAGTTGGAGGCTACACCTTC.

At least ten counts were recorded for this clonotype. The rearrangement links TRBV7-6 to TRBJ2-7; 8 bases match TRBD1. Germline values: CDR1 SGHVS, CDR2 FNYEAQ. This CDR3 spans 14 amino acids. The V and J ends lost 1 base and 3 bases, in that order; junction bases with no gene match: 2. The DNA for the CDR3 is TGTGCCAGCAGCTTAGGCGGACAGGGCTACGAGCAGTACTTC. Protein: CASSLGGQGYEQYF.

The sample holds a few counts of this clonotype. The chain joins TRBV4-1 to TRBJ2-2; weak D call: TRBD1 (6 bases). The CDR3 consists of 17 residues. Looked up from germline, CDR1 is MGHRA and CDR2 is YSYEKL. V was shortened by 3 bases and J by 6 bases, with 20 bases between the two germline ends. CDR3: CASSQANRAGTAGELFF. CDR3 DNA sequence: TGCGCCAGCAGCCAGGCGAACAGGGCCGGGACCGCCGGGGAGCTGTTTTTT.

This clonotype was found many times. CDR3 residues: CASSLNTEGEKLFF. In nucleotides, the CDR3 is TGTGCCAGCAGCTTAAATACGGAGGGTGAAAAACTGTTTTTT. The V call is TRBV7-8, the J call TRBJ1-4, with no clear D. Germline lookup yields CDR1 SGHVS and CDR2 FQNEAQ. The ends were cut back, 2 bases at V and 7 bases at J, with 11 bases in the middle. This CDR3 has 14 residues.

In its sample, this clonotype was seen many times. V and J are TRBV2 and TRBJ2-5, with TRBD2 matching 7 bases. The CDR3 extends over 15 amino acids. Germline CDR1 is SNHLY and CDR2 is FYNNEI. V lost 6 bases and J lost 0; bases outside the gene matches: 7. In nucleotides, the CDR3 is TGTGCCAGCAGGGGAGCGGGGATGTACCAAGAGACCCAGTACTTC. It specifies CASRGAGMYQETQYF.

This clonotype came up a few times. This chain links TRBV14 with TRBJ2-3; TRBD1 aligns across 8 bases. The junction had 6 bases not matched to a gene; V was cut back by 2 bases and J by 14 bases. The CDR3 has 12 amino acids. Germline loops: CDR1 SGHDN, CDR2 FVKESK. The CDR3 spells CASSQPGQERYF. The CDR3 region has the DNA TGTGCCAGCAGCCAACCGGGACAGGAGAGGTATTTT. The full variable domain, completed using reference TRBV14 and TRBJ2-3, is EAGVTQFPSHSVIEKGQTVTLRCDPISGHDNLYWYRRVMGKEIKFLLHFVKESKQDESGMPNNRFLAERTGGTYSTLKVQPAELEDSGVYFCASSQPGQERYFGPGTRLTVL.

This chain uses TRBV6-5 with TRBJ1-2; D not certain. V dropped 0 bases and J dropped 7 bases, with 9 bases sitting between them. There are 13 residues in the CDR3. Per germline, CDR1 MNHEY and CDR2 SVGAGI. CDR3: CASSYSLDIGYTF. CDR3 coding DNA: TGTGCCAGCAGTTACTCCCTTGATATTGGCTACACCTTC.

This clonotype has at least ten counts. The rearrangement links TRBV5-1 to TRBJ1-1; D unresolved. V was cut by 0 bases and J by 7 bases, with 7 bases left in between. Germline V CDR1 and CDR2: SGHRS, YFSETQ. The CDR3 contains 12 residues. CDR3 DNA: TGCGCCAGCAGCTTGGACGGGTATGAAGCTTTCTTT. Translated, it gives CASSLDGYEAFF.